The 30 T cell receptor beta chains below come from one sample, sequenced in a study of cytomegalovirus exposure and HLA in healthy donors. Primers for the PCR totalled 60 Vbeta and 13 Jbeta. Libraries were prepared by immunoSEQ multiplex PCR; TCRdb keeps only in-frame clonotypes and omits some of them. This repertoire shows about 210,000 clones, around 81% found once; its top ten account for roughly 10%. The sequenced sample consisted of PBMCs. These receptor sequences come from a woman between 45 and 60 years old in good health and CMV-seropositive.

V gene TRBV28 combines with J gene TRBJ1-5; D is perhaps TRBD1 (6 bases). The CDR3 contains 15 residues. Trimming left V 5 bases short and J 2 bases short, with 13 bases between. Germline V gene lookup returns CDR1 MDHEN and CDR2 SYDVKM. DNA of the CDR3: TGTGCCAGCAGTCTCCGGGACATGGGCAATCAGCCCCAGCATTTT. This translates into CASSLRDMGNQPQHF.

CDR3 region: CASSVAQGALDGYTF. The CDR3 DNA reads TGTGCCAGCAGCGTAGCACAGGGGGCACTTGATGGCTACACCTTC. This chain links TRBV9 with TRBJ1-2; TRBD1 agrees at 9 bases. There are 15 residues in the CDR3. Germline V lookup: CDR1 SGDLS, CDR2 YYNGEE. The junction had 6 bases not matched to a gene; V was cut back by 0 bases and J by 6 bases.

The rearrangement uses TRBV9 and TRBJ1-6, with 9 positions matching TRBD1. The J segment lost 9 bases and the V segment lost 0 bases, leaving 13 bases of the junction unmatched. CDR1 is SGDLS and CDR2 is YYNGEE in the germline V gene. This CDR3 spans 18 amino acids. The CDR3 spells CASSVGSGQGNLGSPLHF. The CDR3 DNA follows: TGTGCCAGCAGCGTAGGGAGTGGACAGGGGAATTTGGGTTCACCCCTCCACTTT.

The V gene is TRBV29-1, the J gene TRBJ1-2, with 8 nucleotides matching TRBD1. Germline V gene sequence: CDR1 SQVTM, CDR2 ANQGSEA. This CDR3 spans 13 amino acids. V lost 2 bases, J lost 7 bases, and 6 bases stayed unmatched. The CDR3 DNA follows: TGCAGCGTTGAAAAGTCAGGGGGCGGTGGCTACACCTTC. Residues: CSVEKSGGGGYTF. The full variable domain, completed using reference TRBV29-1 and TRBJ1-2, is SAVISQKPSRDICQRGTSLTIQCQVDSQVTMMFWYRQQPGQSLTLIATANQGSEATYESGFVIDKFPISRPNLTFSTLTVSNMSPEDSSIYLCSVEKSGGGGYTFGSGTRLTVV.

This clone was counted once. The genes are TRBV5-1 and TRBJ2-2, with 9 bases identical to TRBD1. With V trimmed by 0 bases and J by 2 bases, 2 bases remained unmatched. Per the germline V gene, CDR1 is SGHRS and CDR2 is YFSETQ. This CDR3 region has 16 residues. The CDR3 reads CASSLETGGNTGELFF. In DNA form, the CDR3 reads TGCGCCAGCAGCTTGGAGACAGGGGGAAACACCGGGGAGCTGTTTTTT. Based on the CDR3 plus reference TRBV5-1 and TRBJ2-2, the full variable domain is KAGVTQTPRYLIKTRGQQVTLSCSPISGHRSVSWYQQTPGQGLQFLFEYFSETQRNKGNFPGRFSGRQFSNSRSEMNVSTLELGDSALYLCASSLETGGNTGELFFGEGSRLTVL.

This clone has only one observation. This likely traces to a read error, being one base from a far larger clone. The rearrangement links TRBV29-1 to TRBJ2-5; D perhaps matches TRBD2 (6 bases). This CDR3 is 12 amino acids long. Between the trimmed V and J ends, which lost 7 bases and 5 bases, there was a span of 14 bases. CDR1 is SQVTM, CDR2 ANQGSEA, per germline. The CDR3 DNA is TGCAGCGCAAGGGGCGGGGTGGAGACCCAGTACTTC. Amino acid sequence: CSARGGVETQYF. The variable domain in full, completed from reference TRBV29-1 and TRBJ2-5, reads SAVISQKPSRDICQRGTSLTIQCQVDSQVTMMFWYRQQPGQSLTLIATANQGSEATYESGFVIDKFPISRPNLTFSTLTVSNMSPEDSSIYLCSARGGVETQYFGPGTRLLVL.

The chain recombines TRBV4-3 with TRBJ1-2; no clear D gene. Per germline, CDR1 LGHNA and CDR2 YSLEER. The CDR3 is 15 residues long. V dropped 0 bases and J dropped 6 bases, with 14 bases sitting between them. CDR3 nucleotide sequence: TGCGCCAGCAGCCAAGACGGAAGGAGGGATGATGGCTACACCTTC. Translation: CASSQDGRRDDGYTF.

The CDR3 coding sequence is TGTGCCATCAGGCTAGCGGGGAACTACGAGCAGTACTTC. This encodes CAIRLAGNYEQYF. V is TRBV10-3 and J is TRBJ2-7; 9 bases map to TRBD2. Germline V gene lookup returns CDR1 ENHRY and CDR2 SYGVKD. V was clipped by 6 bases and J by 3 bases; unmatched bases: 3. This CDR3 region has 13 residues.

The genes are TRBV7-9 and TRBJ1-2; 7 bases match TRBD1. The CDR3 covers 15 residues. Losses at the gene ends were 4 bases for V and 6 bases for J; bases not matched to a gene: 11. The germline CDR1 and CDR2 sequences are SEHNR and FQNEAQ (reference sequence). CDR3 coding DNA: TGTGCCAGCAGCTCTAGGCCGCAGGGGGAGAATGGCTACACCTTC. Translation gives CASSSRPQGENGYTF.

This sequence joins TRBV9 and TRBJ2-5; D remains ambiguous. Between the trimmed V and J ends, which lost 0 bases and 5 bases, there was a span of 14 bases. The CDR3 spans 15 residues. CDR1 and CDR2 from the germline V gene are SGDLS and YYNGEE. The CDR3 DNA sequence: TGTGCCAGCAGCGTAGATGTAAGCCGCAGGGAGACCCAGTACTTC. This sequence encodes CASSVDVSRRETQYF.

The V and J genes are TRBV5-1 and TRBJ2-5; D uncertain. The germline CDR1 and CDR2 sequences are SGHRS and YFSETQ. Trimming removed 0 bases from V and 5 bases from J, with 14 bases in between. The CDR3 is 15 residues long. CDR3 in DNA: TGCGCCAGCAGCTTGGTCGACTGGCTGATGGAGACCCAGTACTTC. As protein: CASSLVDWLMETQYF. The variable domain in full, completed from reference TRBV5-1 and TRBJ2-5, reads KAGVTQTPRYLIKTRGQQVTLSCSPISGHRSVSWYQQTPGQGLQFLFEYFSETQRNKGNFPGRFSGRQFSNSRSEMNVSTLELGDSALYLCASSLVDWLMETQYFGPGTRLLVL.

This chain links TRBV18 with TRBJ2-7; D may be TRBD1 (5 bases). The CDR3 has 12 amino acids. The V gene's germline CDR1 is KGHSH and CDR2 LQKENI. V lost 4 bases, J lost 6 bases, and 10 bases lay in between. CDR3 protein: CASSLAGSEQYF. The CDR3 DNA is TGTGCCAGCTCACTTGCAGGGTCCGAGCAGTACTTC.

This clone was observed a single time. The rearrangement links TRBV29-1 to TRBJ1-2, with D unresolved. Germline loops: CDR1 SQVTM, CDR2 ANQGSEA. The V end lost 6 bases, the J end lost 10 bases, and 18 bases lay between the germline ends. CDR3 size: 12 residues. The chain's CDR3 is CSVSPSRSSYTF. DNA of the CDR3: TGCAGCGTCTCACCAAGTCGGAGCTCCTACACCTTC.

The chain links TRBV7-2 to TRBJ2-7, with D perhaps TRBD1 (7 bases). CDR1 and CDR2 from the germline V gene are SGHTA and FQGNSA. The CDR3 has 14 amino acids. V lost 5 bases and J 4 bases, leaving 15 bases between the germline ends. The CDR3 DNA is TGTGCCAGCAGCCCCTCAGGGGGGCGGTACGAGCAGTACTTC. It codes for CASSPSGGRYEQYF.

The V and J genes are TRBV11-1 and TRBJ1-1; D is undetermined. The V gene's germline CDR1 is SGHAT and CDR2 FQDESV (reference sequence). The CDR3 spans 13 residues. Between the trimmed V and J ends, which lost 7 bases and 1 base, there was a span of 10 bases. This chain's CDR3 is CASKLVPNTEAFF. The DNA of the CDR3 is TGTGCCAGCAAATTAGTCCCGAACACTGAAGCTTTCTTT.

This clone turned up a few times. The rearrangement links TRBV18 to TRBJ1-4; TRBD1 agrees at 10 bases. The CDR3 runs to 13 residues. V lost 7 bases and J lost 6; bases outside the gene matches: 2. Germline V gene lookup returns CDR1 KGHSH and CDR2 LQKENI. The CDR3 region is CASLGTGDEKLFF. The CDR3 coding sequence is TGTGCCAGCTTGGGGACAGGGGATGAAAAACTGTTTTTT.

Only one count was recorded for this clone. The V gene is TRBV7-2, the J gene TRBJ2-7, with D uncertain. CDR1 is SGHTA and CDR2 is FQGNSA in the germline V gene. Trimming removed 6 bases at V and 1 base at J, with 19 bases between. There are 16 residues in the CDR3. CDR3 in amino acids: CASSHSLEANSYEQYF. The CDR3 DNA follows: TGTGCCAGCAGTCACTCCCTCGAGGCCAATTCCTACGAGCAGTACTTC.

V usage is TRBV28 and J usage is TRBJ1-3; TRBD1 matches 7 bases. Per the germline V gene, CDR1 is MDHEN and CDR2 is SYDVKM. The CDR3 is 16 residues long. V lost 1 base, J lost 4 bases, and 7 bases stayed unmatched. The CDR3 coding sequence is TGTGCCAGCAGTTTATTAGGCCGGGGACAGGGAAACACCATATATTTT. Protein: CASSLLGRGQGNTIYF.

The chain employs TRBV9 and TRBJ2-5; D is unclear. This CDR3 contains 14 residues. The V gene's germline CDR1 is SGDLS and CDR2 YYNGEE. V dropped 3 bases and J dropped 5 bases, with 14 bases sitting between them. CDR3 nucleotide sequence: TGTGCCAGCAGCGGGGTGGTGGGCAGGGAGACCCAGTACTTC. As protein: CASSGVVGRETQYF.

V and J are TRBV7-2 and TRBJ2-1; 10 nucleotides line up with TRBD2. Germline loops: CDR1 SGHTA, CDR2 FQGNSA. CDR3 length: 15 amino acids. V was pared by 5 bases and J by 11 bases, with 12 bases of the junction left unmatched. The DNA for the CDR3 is TGTGCCAGCAGCCCCCAGCGGGGGGGCGGCGGTAAGCAGTTCTTC. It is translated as CASSPQRGGGGKQFF.

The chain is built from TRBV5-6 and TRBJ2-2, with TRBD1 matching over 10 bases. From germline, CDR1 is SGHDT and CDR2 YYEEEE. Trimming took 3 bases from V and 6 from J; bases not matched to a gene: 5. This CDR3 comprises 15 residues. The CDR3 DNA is TGTGCCAGCAGCTCTGACAGGGGGCGGGCCGGGGAGCTGTTTTTT. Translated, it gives CASSSDRGRAGELFF. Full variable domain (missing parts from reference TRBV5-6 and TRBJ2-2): DAGVTQSPTHLIKTRGQQVTLRCSPKSGHDTVSWYQQALGQGPQFIFQYYEEEERQRGNFPDRFSGHQFPNYSSELNVNALLLGDSALYLCASSSDRGRAGELFFGEGSRLTVL.

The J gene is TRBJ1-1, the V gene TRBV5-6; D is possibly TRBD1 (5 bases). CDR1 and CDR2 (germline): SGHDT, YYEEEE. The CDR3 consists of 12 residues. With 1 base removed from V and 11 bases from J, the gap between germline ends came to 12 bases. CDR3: CASSLRAGPAFF. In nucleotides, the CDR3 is TGTGCCAGCAGCTTGAGGGCAGGGCCGGCTTTCTTT.

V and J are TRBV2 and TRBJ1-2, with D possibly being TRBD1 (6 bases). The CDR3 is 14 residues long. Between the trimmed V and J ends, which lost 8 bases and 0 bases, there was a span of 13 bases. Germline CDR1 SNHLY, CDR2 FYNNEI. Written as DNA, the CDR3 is TGTGCCAGCGGGGGGGCTTCTACTAACTATGGCTACACCTTC. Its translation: CASGGASTNYGYTF.

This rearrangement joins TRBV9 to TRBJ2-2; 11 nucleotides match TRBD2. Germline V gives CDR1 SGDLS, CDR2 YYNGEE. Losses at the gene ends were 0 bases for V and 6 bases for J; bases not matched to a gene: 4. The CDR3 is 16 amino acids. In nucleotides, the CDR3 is TGTGCCAGCAGCGTAGGACTAGCGGGGTCTCCCGGGGAGCTGTTTTTT. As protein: CASSVGLAGSPGELFF.

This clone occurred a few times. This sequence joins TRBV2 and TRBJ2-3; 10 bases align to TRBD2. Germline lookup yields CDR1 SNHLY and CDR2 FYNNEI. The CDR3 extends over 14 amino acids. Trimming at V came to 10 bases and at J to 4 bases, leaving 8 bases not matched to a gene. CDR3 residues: CATPGTSDPDTQYF. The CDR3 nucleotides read TGTGCCACCCCCGGGACTAGCGATCCAGATACGCAGTATTTT.

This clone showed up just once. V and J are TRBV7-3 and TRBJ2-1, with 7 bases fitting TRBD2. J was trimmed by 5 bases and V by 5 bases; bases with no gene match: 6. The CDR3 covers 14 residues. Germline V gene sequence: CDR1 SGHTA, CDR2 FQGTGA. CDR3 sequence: CASSPGTTNNEQFF. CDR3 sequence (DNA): TGTGCCAGCAGCCCCGGGACTACAAACAATGAGCAGTTCTTC.

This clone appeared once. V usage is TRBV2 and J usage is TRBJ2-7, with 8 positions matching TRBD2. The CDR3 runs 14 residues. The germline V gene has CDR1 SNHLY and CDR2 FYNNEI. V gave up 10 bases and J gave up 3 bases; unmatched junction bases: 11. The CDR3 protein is CANHHSGGVYEQYF. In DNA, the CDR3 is TGTGCCAACCACCACAGCGGGGGCGTCTACGAGCAGTACTTC.

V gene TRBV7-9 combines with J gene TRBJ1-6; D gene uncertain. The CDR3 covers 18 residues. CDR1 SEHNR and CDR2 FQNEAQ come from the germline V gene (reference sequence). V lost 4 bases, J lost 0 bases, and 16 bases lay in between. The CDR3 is CASSSGTVEGSYNSPLHF. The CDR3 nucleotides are TGTGCCAGCAGCTCGGGTACGGTGGAGGGCTCCTATAATTCACCCCTCCACTTT.

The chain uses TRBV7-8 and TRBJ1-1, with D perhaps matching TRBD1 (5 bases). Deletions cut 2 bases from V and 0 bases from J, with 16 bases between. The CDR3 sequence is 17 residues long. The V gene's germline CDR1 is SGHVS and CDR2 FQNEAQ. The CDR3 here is CASSLRAGREVNTEAFF. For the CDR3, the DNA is TGTGCCAGCAGCTTAAGAGCGGGCAGGGAGGTGAACACTGAAGCTTTCTTT.

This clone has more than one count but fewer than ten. The CDR3 sequence is CASNNRGHAFF. CDR3 nucleotides: TGTGCCAGCAACAACAGGGGGCACGCTTTCTTT. This chain joins TRBV6-1 and TRBJ1-1, with 9 bases lining up with TRBD1. With 7 bases clipped from V and 11 bases from J, the junction kept 5 bases outside the gene matches. The CDR3 runs 11 residues. Germline CDR1 and CDR2: MNHNS and SASEGT.